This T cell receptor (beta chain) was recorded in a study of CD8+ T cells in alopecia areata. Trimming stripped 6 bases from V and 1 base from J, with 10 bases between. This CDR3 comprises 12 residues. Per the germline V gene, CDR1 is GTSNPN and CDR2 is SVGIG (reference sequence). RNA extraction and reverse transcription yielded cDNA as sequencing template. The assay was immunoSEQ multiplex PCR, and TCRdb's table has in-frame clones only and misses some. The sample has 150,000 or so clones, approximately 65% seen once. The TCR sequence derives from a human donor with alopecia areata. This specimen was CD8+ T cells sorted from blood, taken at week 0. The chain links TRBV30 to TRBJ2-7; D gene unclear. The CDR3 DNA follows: TGTGCCTGTCGTTACATATCCTACGAGCAGTACTTC. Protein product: CACRYISYEQYF.